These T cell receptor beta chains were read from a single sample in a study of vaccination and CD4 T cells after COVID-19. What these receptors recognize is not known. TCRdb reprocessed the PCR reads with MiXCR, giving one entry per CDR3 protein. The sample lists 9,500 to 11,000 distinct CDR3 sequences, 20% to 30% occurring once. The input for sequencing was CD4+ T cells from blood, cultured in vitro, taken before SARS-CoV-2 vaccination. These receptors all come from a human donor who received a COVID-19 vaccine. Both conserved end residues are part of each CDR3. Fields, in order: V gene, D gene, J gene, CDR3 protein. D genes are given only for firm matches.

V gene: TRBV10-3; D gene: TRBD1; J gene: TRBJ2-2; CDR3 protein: CAISESGQGNTGELFF
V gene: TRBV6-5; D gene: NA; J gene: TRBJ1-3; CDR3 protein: CASSSGIYSGNTIYF
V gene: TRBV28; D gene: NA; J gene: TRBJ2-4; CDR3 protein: CASSFGRVGFGKNIQYF
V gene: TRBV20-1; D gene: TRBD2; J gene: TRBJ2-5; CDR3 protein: CSAPRLAGGQETQYF
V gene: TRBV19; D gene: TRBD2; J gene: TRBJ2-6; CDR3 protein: CASSAGGDAYSGANVLTF
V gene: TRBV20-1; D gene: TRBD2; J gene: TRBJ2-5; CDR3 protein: CSARTEGTPGGETQYF
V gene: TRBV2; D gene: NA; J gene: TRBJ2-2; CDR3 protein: CASSVGPGELFF
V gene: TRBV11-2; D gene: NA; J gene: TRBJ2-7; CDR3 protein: CASSLDGQYYEQYF
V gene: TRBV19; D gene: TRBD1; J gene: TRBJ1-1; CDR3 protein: CASSRQGETTEAFF
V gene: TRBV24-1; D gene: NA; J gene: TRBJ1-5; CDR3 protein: CATSGSGNQPQHF
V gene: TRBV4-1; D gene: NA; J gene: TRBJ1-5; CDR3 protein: CASSPTRGLSNQPQHF
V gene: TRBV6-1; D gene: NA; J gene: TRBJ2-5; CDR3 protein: CASSGGETQYF
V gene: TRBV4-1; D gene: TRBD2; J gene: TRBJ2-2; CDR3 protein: CASSQPSLTGLAGGRIDTGELFF
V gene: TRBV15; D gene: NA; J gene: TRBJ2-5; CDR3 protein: CATSRDLLGAETQYF
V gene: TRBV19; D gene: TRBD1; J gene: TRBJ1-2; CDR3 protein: CASSMGIRRQGAYGYTF
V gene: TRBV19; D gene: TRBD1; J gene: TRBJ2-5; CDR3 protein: CASSILISDRQGTGSKETQYF
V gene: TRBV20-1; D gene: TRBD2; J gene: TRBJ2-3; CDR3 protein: CSAELAGGGVGTDTQYF
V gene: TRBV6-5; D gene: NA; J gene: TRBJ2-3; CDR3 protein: CASSYGGQLASTDTQYF
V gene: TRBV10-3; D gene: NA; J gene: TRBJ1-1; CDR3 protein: CAISERPRDMNTEAFF
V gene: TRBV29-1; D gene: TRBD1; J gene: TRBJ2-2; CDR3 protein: CSVVQGANTGELFF
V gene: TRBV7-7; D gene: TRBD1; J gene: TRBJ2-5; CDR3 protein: CASSPGQGSQETQYF
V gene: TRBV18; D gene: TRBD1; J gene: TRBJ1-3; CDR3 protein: CASSPGQETGNTIYF
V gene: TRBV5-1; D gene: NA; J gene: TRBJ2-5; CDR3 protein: CASSLTPDQETQYF
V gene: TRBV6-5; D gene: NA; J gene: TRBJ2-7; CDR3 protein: CASSYSRGPSYEQYF
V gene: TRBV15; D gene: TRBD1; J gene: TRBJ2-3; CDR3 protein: CATSRFKGQGPDTQYF
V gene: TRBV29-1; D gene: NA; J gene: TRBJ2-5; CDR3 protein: CSVVFGREQETQYF